A selection of T cell receptor beta chains follows, all from one sample in a study of blood T cell repertoires in COVID-19. Data came from immunoSEQ multiplex PCR; TCRdb stores just in-frame clones and leaves some out. Among some 89,000 clones listed, over 60% were seen once. The specimen sequenced was peripheral blood. Source of these receptors: a man between 65 and 85 years old with acute or convalescent COVID-19. CDR3s include the opening cysteine and the closing phenylalanine or tryptophan. D genes are given only for firm matches. Expanded clones are given a class, and other clones once, few, many or no size at all.

V	size	D	J	CDR3	DNA
TRBV10-2	.	TRBD1	TRBJ1-1	CASSDRDSLNTEAFF	TGCGCCAGCAGTGATCGGGACAGCTTGAATACTGAAGCTTTCTTT
TRBV30	.	.	TRBJ2-2	CAWSVAKNTGELFF	TGTGCCTGGAGTGTAGCCAAAAACACCGGGGAGCTGTTTTTT
TRBV27	.	.	TRBJ1-1	CASSLGGISEAFF	TGTGCCAGCAGTTTAGGAGGGATCAGTGAAGCTTTCTTT
TRBV3-1/TRBV3-2	.	TRBD2	TRBJ2-1	CASSQDLAGVSNEQFF	TGTGCCAGCAGCCAAGACCTAGCGGGAGTGTCCAATGAGCAGTTCTTC
TRBV6-1	.	.	TRBJ1-1	CASSALRSQGLNTEAFF	TGTGCCAGCAGTGCCCTCCGATCCCAGGGATTAAACACTGAAGCTTTCTTT
TRBV29-1	few	.	TRBJ1-5	CSVEAGRSQPQHF	TGCAGCGTTGAAGCAGGGCGAAGTCAGCCCCAGCATTTT
TRBV4-1	.	TRBD1	TRBJ1-2	CASSQESARGRHGYTF	TGCGCCAGCAGCCAAGAATCGGCCAGGGGGCGTCATGGCTACACCTTC
TRBV12-5	few	TRBD1	TRBJ1-1	CASGLGAGGNTEAFF	TGTGCTAGTGGTTTGGGTGCAGGGGGGAACACTGAAGCTTTCTTT
TRBV6-6	.	.	TRBJ2-5	CASSYSGSLSGTQYF	TGTGCCAGCAGCTACTCCGGGTCTCTTTCGGGGACCCAGTACTTC
TRBV7-3	many	.	TRBJ2-2	CASSFQMNTGELFF	TGTGCCAGCAGCTTCCAGATGAACACCGGGGAGCTGTTTTTT